This is a list of T cell receptor beta chains from one sample in a study of blood T cells in healthy people across ages. TCRdb reprocessed the 5' RACE reads via MiXCR and lists one record per CDR3 protein. The table shows some 550,000 distinct CDR3 sequences, with around 50% occurring only once. The sequencing input was blood. The receptors stem from an older man in good health. CDR3s include the opening cysteine and the closing phenylalanine or tryptophan. D genes are given only for firm matches. A row's size may be missing; if present it is once, few, many or a size class.

V gene	D gene	J gene	clone size	CDR3 protein	CDR3 DNA
TRBV28	NA	TRBJ2-7	NA	CASSLLTVHEQYF	TGTGCCAGCAGTTTGTTAACAGTCCACGAGCAGTACTTC
TRBV6-5	NA	TRBJ2-7	many	CASSYKGLGTNEQYF	TGTGCCAGCAGTTATAAAGGACTGGGGACCAACGAGCAGTACTTC
TRBV6-5	TRBD1	TRBJ1-2	NA	CTSGTWTGDGYTF	TGTACCAGCGGTACCTGGACAGGGGATGGCTACACCTTC
TRBV29-1	NA	TRBJ2-5	few	CSVEDRAGLPQETQYF	TGCAGCGTTGAAGATCGGGCAGGCCTCCCCCAAGAGACCCAGTACTTC
TRBV6-6	TRBD2	TRBJ2-3	NA	CASSLTSGGAGDTQYF	TGTGCCAGCAGCCTTACTAGCGGGGGGGCTGGAGATACGCAGTATTTT
TRBV6-2/TRBV6-3	TRBD2	TRBJ2-1	few	CASSYRRTSGGQNNEQFF	TGTGCCAGCAGTTACCGGCGGACTAGCGGGGGACAAAACAATGAGCAGTTCTTC
TRBV24-1	TRBD2	TRBJ2-1	NA	CATSDSGTSGSYNEQFF	TGTGCCACCAGTGACTCCGGGACTAGCGGCTCCTACAATGAGCAGTTCTTC
TRBV7-2	NA	TRBJ1-5	NA	CASSLAGVVNQPQHF	TGTGCCAGCAGCTTAGCTGGGGTCGTAAATCAGCCCCAGCATTTT
TRBV15	TRBD1	TRBJ2-4	NA	CATSRVWTGKRNIQYF	TGTGCCACCAGCAGAGTATGGACAGGAAAAAGGAACATTCAGTACTTC
TRBV7-6	TRBD1	TRBJ2-5	NA	CASSRRQGSGETQYF	TGTGCCAGCAGCCGACGACAGGGTTCAGGAGAGACCCAGTACTTC
TRBV28	TRBD2	TRBJ2-1	NA	CASSSPSGRAPYNEQFF	TGTGCCAGCAGTTCCCCTAGCGGGAGGGCCCCTTACAATGAGCAGTTCTTC
TRBV4-1	TRBD2	TRBJ2-3	NA	CASSQGTSGDNTQYF	TGCGCCAGCAGCCAGGGGACTAGCGGGGATAATACGCAGTATTTT
TRBV7-2	TRBD1	TRBJ2-7	NA	CASNSDRGSLDEQYF	TGTGCCAGCAACTCCGACAGGGGGTCTTTGGACGAGCAGTACTTC
TRBV27	NA	TRBJ1-2	NA	CASGGQGIYGYTF	TGTGCCAGCGGGGGGCAGGGTATATATGGCTACACCTTC
TRBV27	NA	TRBJ2-5	many	CASSFGYQETQYF	TGTGCCAGCAGTTTTGGCTACCAAGAGACCCAGTACTTC
TRBV30	NA	TRBJ1-1	NA	CAWTGADTEAFF	TGTGCCTGGACGGGGGCTGACACTGAAGCTTTCTTT